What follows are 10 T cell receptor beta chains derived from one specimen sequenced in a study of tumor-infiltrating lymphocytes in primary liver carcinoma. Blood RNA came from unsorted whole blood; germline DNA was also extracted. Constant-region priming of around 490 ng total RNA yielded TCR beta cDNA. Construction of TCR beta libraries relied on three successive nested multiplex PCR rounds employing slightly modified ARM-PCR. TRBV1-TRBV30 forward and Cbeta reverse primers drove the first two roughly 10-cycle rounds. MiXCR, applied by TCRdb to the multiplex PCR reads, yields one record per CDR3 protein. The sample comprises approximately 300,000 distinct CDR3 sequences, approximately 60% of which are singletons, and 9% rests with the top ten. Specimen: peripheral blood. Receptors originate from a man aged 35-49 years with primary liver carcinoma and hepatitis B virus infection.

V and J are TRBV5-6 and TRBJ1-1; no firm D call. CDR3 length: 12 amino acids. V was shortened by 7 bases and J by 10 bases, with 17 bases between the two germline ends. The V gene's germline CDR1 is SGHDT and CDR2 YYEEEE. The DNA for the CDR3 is TGTGCCAGCCCCCCGGTCCGTGAGGTAGCTTTCTTT. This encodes CASPPVREVAFF.

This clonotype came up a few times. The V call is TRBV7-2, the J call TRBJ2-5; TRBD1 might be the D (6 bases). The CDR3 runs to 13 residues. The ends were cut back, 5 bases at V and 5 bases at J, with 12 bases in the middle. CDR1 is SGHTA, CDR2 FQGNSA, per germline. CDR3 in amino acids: CASSPYREETQYF. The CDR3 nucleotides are TGTGCCAGCAGCCCCTACAGGGAGGAGACCCAGTACTTC.

CDR3 sequence: CASRLMTSGRAREQFF. In DNA form, the CDR3 reads TGTGCCAGCAGACTAATGACTAGCGGGAGGGCCCGGGAGCAGTTCTTC. J is TRBJ2-1 and V is TRBV6-1; TRBD2 agrees at 14 bases. The V segment lost 6 bases and the J segment 10 bases; nucleotides outside the gene matches: 11. Germline-derived CDR1 and CDR2 are MNHNS and SASEGT. This CDR3 is built from 16 residues.

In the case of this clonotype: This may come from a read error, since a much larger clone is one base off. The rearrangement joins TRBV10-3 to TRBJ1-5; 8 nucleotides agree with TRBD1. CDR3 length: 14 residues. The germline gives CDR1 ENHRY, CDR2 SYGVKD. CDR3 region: CATDRGGRNQLQHF. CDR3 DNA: TGTGCCACAGACAGGGGTGGGCGCAATCAGCTCCAGCATTTT.

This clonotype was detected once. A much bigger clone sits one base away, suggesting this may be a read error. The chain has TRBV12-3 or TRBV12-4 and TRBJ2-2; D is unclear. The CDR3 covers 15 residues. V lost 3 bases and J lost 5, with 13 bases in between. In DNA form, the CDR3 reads TGTGCCAGCAGTTTTATCGCCGGGCGAACCGGGGAGCTGTTTTTT. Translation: CASSFIAGRTGELFF.

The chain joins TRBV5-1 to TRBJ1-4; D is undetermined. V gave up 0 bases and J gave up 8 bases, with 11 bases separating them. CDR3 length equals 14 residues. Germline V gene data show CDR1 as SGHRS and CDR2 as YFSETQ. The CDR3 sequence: CASSLDSTREKLFF. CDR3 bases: TGCGCCAGCAGCTTGGACAGCACTCGGGAAAAACTGTTTTTT.

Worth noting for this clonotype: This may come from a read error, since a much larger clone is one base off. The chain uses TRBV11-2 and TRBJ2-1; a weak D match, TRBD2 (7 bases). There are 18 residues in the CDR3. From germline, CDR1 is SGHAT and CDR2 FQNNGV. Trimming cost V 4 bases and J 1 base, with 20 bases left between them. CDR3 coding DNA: TGTGCCAGCAGCTCCAGGGGCGGGAGACCGAATTCCTACAATGAGCAGTTCTTC. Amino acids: CASSSRGGRPNSYNEQFF.

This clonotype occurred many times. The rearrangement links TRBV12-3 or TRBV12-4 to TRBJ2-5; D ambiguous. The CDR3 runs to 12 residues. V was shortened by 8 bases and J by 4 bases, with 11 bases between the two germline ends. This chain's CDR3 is CASGSVLETQYF. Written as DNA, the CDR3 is TGTGCCAGCGGCAGTGTTTTAGAGACCCAGTACTTC.

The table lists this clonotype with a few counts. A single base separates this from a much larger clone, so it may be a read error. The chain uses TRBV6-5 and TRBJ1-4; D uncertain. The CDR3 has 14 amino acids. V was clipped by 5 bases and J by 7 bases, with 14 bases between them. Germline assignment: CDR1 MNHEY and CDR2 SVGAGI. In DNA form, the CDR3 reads TGTGCCAGCAGTCCTCGGGCGAGTACTGAAAAACTGTTTTTT. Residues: CASSPRASTEKLFF.

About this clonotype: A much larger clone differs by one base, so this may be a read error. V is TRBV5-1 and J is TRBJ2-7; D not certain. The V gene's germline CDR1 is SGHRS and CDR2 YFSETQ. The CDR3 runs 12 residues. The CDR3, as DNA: TGCCCCAGCAGCTCCTACTCCTACGAGCAGTACTTC. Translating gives CPSSSYSYEQYF.